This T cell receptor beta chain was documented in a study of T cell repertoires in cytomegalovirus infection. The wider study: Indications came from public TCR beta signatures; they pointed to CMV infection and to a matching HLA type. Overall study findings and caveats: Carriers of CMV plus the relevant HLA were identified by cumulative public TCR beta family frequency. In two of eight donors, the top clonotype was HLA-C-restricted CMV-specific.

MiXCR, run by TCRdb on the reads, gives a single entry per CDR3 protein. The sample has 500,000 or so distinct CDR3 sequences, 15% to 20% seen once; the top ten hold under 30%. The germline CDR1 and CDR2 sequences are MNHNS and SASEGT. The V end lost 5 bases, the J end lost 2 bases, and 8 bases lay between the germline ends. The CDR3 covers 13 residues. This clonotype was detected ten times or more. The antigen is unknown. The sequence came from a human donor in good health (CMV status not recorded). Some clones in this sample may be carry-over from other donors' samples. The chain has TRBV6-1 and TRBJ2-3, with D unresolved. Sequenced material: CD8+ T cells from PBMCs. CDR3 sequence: CASSYIFTDTQYF. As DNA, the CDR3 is TGTGCCAGCAGTTATATCTTCACAGATACGCAGTATTTT.